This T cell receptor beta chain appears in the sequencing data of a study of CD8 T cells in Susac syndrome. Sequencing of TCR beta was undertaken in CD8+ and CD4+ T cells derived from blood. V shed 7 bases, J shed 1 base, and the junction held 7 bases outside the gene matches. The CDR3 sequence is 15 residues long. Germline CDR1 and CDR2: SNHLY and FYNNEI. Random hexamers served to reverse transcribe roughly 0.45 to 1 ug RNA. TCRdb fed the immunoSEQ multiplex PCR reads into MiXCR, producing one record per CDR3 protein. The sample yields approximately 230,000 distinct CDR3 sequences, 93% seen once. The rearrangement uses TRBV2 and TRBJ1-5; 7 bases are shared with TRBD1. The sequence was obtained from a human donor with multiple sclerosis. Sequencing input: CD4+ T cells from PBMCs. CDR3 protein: CASNQDRASNQPQHF. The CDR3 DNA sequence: TGTGCCAGCAACCAAGACAGGGCGAGCAATCAGCCCCAGCATTTT.